The 3 T cell receptor beta chains below come from one sample, sequenced in a study of T-cell reconstitution after alpha-beta-depleted transplantation in children. The TCRbeta library was prepared with unique molecular identifiers. In TCRdb, the PCR reads were re-called with MiXCR into one record per CDR3 protein. This sample has around 700,000 distinct CDR3 sequences; over 10% occur once, and the top ten carry 0.79%. The specimen was PBMCs, collected before TCRalphabeta/CD19-depleted stem cell transplant. All receptors come from a girl aged 2 to 9 with congenital amegakaryocytic thrombocytopenia, due to receive a stem cell transplant.

V and J are TRBV7-8 and TRBJ2-3, with 11 bases aligning to TRBD2. V shed 7 bases, J shed 5 bases, and the junction held 8 bases outside the gene matches. Germline V gives CDR1 SGHVS, CDR2 FQNEAQ. The CDR3 sequence is 15 residues long. The CDR3 loop is CASKTIAGGGDTQYF. CDR3 DNA: TGTGCCAGCAAAACTATAGCGGGAGGGGGAGATACGCAGTATTTT.

This clonotype was seen ten or more times. The gene calls are TRBV5-1 and TRBJ2-2; 8 bases are a match to TRBD1. V shed 2 bases and J 6 bases; nucleotides not matched to a gene: 3. Germline assignment: CDR1 SGHRS and CDR2 YFSETQ. This CDR3 comprises 14 residues. The CDR3 nucleotides read TGCGCCAGCAGCTTTCAGGGGGCCTCCGGGGAGCTGTTTTTT. Translated, it gives CASSFQGASGELFF.

The rearrangement uses TRBV11-2 and TRBJ2-7, with TRBD2 identical over 7 bases. The CDR3 has 16 residues. The trim removed 0 bases at V and 3 bases at J, leaving 8 bases unmatched. Germline V gives CDR1 SGHAT, CDR2 FQNNGV. The CDR3 nucleotides are TGTGCCAGCAGCTTAGATGAGGCTAGCGGACACTACGAGCAGTACTTC. Protein product: CASSLDEASGHYEQYF.